The 22 T cell receptor beta chains given below trace back to one sample, sequenced in a study of T cells in Graves' hyperthyroidism and ophthalmopathy. Regions amplified from RNA transcripts were the TCR beta CDR3 regions. The HTBI set primed first-round TCR CDR3 RT-PCR. Via MiXCR, TCRdb re-called the multiplex PCR reads, giving one row per CDR3 protein. The data show under 650,000 distinct CDR3 sequences, around 15% seen once. Material for sequencing was blood. The receptors derive from a woman in her 30s with Graves' hyperthyroidism.

There are many counts of this clonotype. The rearrangement uses TRBV6-1 and TRBJ1-5; D remains ambiguous. V was cut by 3 bases and J by 0 bases, with 6 bases left in between. Germline V gives CDR1 MNHNS, CDR2 SASEGT. CDR3 size: 14 residues. The CDR3 spells CASSEGYSNQPQHF. The DNA of the CDR3 is TGTGCCAGCAGTGAGGGGTATAGCAATCAGCCCCAGCATTTT.

The rearrangement uses TRBV20-1 and TRBJ2-6; no clear D gene. CDR3 length: 15 residues. Trimming cost V 6 bases and J 1 base, with 13 bases left between them. CDR1 and CDR2 from the germline V gene are DFQATT and SNEGSKA (reference sequence). CDR3 nucleotide sequence: TGCAGTGCGCCGCCGCAGAAATCTGGGGCCAACGTCCTGACTTTC. It translates to CSAPPQKSGANVLTF.

This clonotype has at least ten counts. The gene calls are TRBV7-9 and TRBJ2-1; 14 bases line up with TRBD2. The CDR3 is 17 residues long. V shed 5 bases, J shed 4 bases, and the junction held 7 bases outside the gene matches. Germline CDR1 reads SEHNR; CDR2 reads FQNEAQ (reference sequence). The CDR3 reads CASSPRLAGGNYNEQFF. As DNA, the CDR3 is TGTGCCAGCAGCCCTAGACTAGCGGGAGGGAATTACAATGAGCAGTTCTTC.

This clonotype appeared a few times. A much more abundant neighbour one base away suggests this may be a read error. This chain uses TRBV28 with TRBJ2-1; tentative D call: TRBD2 (6 bases). The V end was cut by 3 bases, the J end by 8 bases, with 11 bases between. Germline CDR1 reads MDHEN; CDR2 reads SYDVKM. CDR3 size: 13 residues. CDR3 nucleotide sequence: TGTGCCAGCAGTTTTATAGCGGTGGATGAGCAGTTCTTC. It codes for CASSFIAVDEQFF.

The chain couples TRBV7-2 to TRBJ1-2; 7 bases map to TRBD1. The germline V gene encodes CDR1 SGHTA and CDR2 FQGNSA. CDR3 length equals 15 residues. V trimming: 5 bases; J trimming: 3 bases; junction bases outside the gene matches: 9. The CDR3 region is CASSIFPGGDYGYTF. The CDR3 DNA reads as TGTGCCAGCAGCATTTTTCCAGGGGGTGACTATGGCTACACCTTC.

This clonotype has at least ten counts. The chain links TRBV28 to TRBJ2-4, with 8 nucleotides matching TRBD2. Trimming removed 1 base from V and 7 bases from J; junction bases left unmatched: 0. The CDR3 loop spans 13 amino acids. Per germline, CDR1 MDHEN and CDR2 SYDVKM. The CDR3 DNA is TGTGCCAGCAGTTTATCGGGGGGGAACATTCAGTACTTC. This sequence encodes CASSLSGGNIQYF.

This clonotype turned up a few times. The rearrangement uses TRBV12-3 or TRBV12-4 and TRBJ1-1; 7 bases fit TRBD1. The CDR3 loop spans 14 amino acids. J lost 7 bases, V lost 3 bases, and 8 bases had no gene match. The CDR3 DNA is TGTGCCAGCAGTTTCTACAGGGGTTGGGATGAAGCTTTCTTT. Residues: CASSFYRGWDEAFF.

This rearrangement joins TRBV7-9 to TRBJ1-2; D gene unclear. The CDR3 length is 14 residues. Germline CDR1 SEHNR, CDR2 FQNEAQ (reference sequence). V was clipped by 6 bases and J by 5 bases, with 16 bases between them. This CDR3 reads CASSLVGLGYGYTF. DNA for the CDR3: TGTGCCAGCAGTTTGGTCGGTTTGGGATATGGCTACACCTTC.

The chain recombines TRBV12-3 or TRBV12-4 with TRBJ1-1; 11 positions match TRBD1. The trim removed 6 bases at V and 1 base at J, leaving 16 bases unmatched. The CDR3 totals 19 residues. The CDR3 coding sequence is TGTGCCAGCAGACCTAATACCTGGACAGGGGGCTCGAGGAACACTGAAGCTTTCTTT. Protein: CASRPNTWTGGSRNTEAFF.

The table lists this clonotype with a few counts. The rearrangement joins TRBV9 to TRBJ2-2; perhaps TRBD2 as D (5 bases). This CDR3 is built from 15 residues. V was trimmed by 2 bases and J by 5 bases, leaving 13 bases between them. CDR1 is SGDLS, CDR2 YYNGEE, per germline. CDR3 loop: CASSVLPSGTGELFF. The CDR3 DNA follows: TGTGCCAGCAGCGTCCTCCCATCGGGGACCGGGGAGCTGTTTTTT.

The chain recombines TRBV30 with TRBJ1-5, with 7 nucleotides matching TRBD1. Germline V gene data show CDR1 as GTSNPN and CDR2 as SVGIG (reference sequence). CDR3 length: 16 amino acids. The V segment lost 2 bases and the J segment 2 bases; nucleotides outside the gene matches: 9. Here the CDR3 DNA reads TGTGCCTGGAGTTATGGGACAGCTCTGGGCAATCAGCCCCAGCATTTT. Encoded protein: CAWSYGTALGNQPQHF.

The table lists this clonotype with a few counts. This chain links TRBV27 with TRBJ2-7; TRBD2 is a possible D gene (6 bases). V lost 0 bases and J 2 bases, leaving 8 bases between the germline ends. Germline V gives CDR1 MNHEY, CDR2 SMNVEV (reference sequence). This CDR3 has 14 amino acids. The chain's CDR3 is CASSLSSGPYEQYF. The CDR3 coding sequence is TGTGCCAGCAGTTTATCTAGCGGACCCTACGAGCAGTACTTC.

In its sample, this clonotype was seen many times. The chain employs TRBV20-1 and TRBJ2-7, with a weak D call TRBD2 (6 bases). With 1 base removed from V and 4 bases from J, the gap between germline ends came to 11 bases. The germline V gene encodes CDR1 DFQATT and CDR2 SNEGSKA (reference sequence). The CDR3 extends over 13 amino acids. The CDR3 loop reads CSARGSSDYEQYF. CDR3 coding DNA: TGCAGTGCTAGAGGGTCTAGCGATTACGAGCAGTACTTC.

This clonotype appeared many times. The chain's CDR3 is CASSLFRVVGAEAFF. CDR3 coding DNA: TGTGCCAGCAGTTTATTCAGGGTCGTGGGCGCTGAAGCTTTCTTT. The gene calls are TRBV28 and TRBJ1-1; TRBD1 might be the D (5 bases). Trimming cost V 1 base and J 6 bases, with 15 bases left between them. The CDR3 extends over 15 amino acids. From germline, CDR1 is MDHEN and CDR2 SYDVKM.

In the case of this clonotype: A much larger clone differs by one base, so this may be a read error. J is TRBJ2-1 and V is TRBV11-1; D unclear. Germline V gene data show CDR1 as SGHAT and CDR2 as FQDESV (reference sequence). CDR3 length: 11 residues. V lost 5 bases and J lost 14, with 13 bases in between. The CDR3 coding sequence is TGTGCCAGCAGCAGTTTGGTGGAAGAGTTCTTC. Its protein product is CASSSLVEEFF.

The V gene is TRBV28, the J gene TRBJ1-5; D is perhaps TRBD1 (6 bases). The CDR3 totals 13 residues. Germline V CDR1 and CDR2: MDHEN, SYDVKM. V lost 3 bases and J 6 bases, leaving 9 bases between the germline ends. The CDR3 loop is CASSFRGPQPQHF. DNA for the CDR3: TGTGCCAGCAGTTTTCGGGGGCCTCAGCCCCAGCATTTT.

This clonotype was counted many times. This chain links TRBV2 with TRBJ1-4; D perhaps matches TRBD1 (5 bases). The CDR3 covers 14 residues. V was shortened by 3 bases and J by 8 bases, with 13 bases between the two germline ends. Germline V gene lookup returns CDR1 SNHLY and CDR2 FYNNEI. The DNA for the CDR3 is TGTGCCAGCAGTGATCGGGGCTTGAAGGAAAAACTGTTTTTT. It yields the protein CASSDRGLKEKLFF.

CDR3 protein: CASSYSRTGAWSGANVLTF. CDR3 sequence (DNA): TGTGCCAGCAGTTACTCCAGGACAGGGGCTTGGTCTGGGGCCAACGTCCTGACTTTC. The genes are TRBV6-5 and TRBJ2-6; TRBD1 agrees at 9 bases. Germline CDR1 is MNHEY and CDR2 is SVGAGI. The CDR3 totals 19 residues. V lost 0 bases and J lost 1; bases outside the gene matches: 7.

This clonotype appeared many times. The V gene is TRBV20-1, the J gene TRBJ2-3, with 8 nucleotides matching TRBD2. CDR3 length: 15 residues. Losses at the gene ends were 6 bases for V and 2 bases for J; bases not matched to a gene: 10. Per germline, CDR1 DFQATT and CDR2 SNEGSKA (reference sequence). This chain's CDR3 is CSAHGGGRLTDTQYF. The DNA of the CDR3 is TGCAGTGCCCATGGCGGGGGGCGACTCACAGATACGCAGTATTTT.

This clonotype was detected many times. The V call is TRBV20-1, the J call TRBJ2-7, with 9 positions matching TRBD2. V shed 5 bases, J shed 7 bases, and the junction held 12 bases outside the gene matches. The germline V gene encodes CDR1 DFQATT and CDR2 SNEGSKA (reference sequence). The CDR3 extends over 14 amino acids. The CDR3 nucleotides are TGCAGTGCTTCCCGTGGGGTAGCGGGAGTTGAGCAGTACTTC. Translated, it gives CSASRGVAGVEQYF.

The V gene is TRBV6-1, the J gene TRBJ1-4; D gene ambiguous. V was clipped by 6 bases and J by 6 bases, with 8 bases between them. The CDR3 covers 12 residues. Germline V gene sequence: CDR1 MNHNS, CDR2 SASEGT. The CDR3 loop reads CASRGGYEKLFF. CDR3 coding DNA: TGTGCCAGCAGGGGAGGGTATGAAAAACTGTTTTTT.

This rearrangement joins TRBV20-1 to TRBJ2-1; TRBD2 matches at 8 bases. Trimming at V came to 3 bases and at J to 0 bases, leaving 4 bases not matched to a gene. CDR3 length: 15 amino acids. Germline lookup yields CDR1 DFQATT and CDR2 SNEGSKA (reference sequence). The CDR3 sequence is CSASGLAGSYNEQFF. CDR3 nucleotides: TGCAGTGCTAGCGGACTAGCCGGCTCCTACAATGAGCAGTTCTTC.